These 4 T cell receptor beta chains share one sample of origin, sequenced in a study of metastatic and nonmetastatic thyroid tumors. Ahead of thyroid surgery, no patient had received treatment of any kind. TCRdb called clones again from the PCR reads with MiXCR. The data contain fewer than 35,000 clones, 20% to 25% of them singletons. The sample was tumor tissue. These receptors were taken from a male donor with papillary thyroid cancer or a benign thyroid nodule (not recorded which). Some clones in this sample may be carry-over from other donors' samples.

This clone was found many times. V gene TRBV7-9 combines with J gene TRBJ2-1; D may correspond to TRBD1 or TRBD2 (5 bases each). This CDR3 spans 12 amino acids. Germline V gene sequence: CDR1 SEHNR, CDR2 FQNEAQ (reference sequence). V was cut by 5 bases and J by 15 bases, with 17 bases left in between. CDR3 region: CASSTGRTRGFF. In nucleotides, the CDR3 is TGTGCCAGCAGCACCGGACGGACGAGGGGGTTCTTC.

This clone was counted at least ten times. CDR3 nucleotide sequence: TGCAGCGTTGAGGGAGCAGATACGCAGTATTTT. This gives the protein CSVEGADTQYF. The chain combines TRBV29-1 with TRBJ2-3, with D tentatively TRBD2 (5 bases). The V end was cut by 3 bases, the J end by 4 bases, with 5 bases between. Looked up from germline, CDR1 is SQVTM and CDR2 is ANQGSEA. The length of the CDR3 is 11 residues.

Many counts were recorded for this clone. V is TRBV4-3 and J is TRBJ2-3; 8 bases match TRBD2. Germline V gives CDR1 LGHNA, CDR2 YSLEER. This CDR3 has 14 residues. V trimming: 2 bases; J trimming: 6 bases; junction bases outside the gene matches: 4. CDR3 residues: CASSQTGRADTQYF. CDR3 coding DNA: TGCGCCAGCAGCCAAACCGGGAGGGCCGATACGCAGTATTTT.

The rearrangement links TRBV5-4 to TRBJ1-2; 7 bases agree with TRBD1. Trimming cost V 7 bases and J 3 bases; bases outside gene matches: 6. The CDR3 contains 13 residues. Germline V gene data show CDR1 as SGHNT and CDR2 as YYREEE (reference sequence). The CDR3 DNA sequence: TGTGCCAGCTATGGAACAGGGGACTATGGCTACACCTTC. It codes for CASYGTGDYGYTF.